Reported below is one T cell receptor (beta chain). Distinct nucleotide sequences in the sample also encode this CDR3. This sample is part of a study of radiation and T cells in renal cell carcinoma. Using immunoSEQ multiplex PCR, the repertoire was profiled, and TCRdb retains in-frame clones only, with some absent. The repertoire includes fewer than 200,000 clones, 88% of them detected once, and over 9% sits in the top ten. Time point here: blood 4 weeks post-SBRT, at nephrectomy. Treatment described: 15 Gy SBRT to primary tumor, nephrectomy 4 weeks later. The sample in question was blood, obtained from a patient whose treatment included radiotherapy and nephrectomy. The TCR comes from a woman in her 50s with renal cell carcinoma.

The CDR3 nucleotides read TGTGCCAGCAGTGAAGTGGGAGAGACCCAGTACTTC. Amino acid sequence: CASSEVGETQYF. The chain recombines TRBV2 with TRBJ2-5, with D unclear. The germline V gene has CDR1 SNHLY and CDR2 FYNNEI. CDR3 length: 12 amino acids. V lost 1 base, J lost 4 bases, and 4 bases lay in between.